Listed below are T cell receptor beta chains from one sample, sequenced in a study of blood T cell repertoires in COVID-19. Generated by immunoSEQ multiplex PCR, the TCRdb table keeps only in-frame clones and is missing some. This repertoire shows some 120,000 clones, 90% found once; its top ten account for less than 2%. Sequencing was done on a sample of peripheral blood. These receptor sequences come from a human donor with active COVID-19. The donor label of this sample is uncertain. CDR3s include the opening cysteine and the closing phenylalanine or tryptophan. Fields, in order: V gene, clone size, J gene, D gene, CDR3 protein, CDR3 DNA. The D gene is left open where the match is weak. Only some rows state a clone size, as once, few, many or a class for expanded clones.

v_gene: TRBV4-1; abundance: few; j_gene: TRBJ1-2; d_gene: TRBD1; CDR3aa: CASSQDRSSGYTF; CDR3nt: TGCGCCAGCAGCCAGGACAGGTCGAGTGGCTACACCTTC
v_gene: TRBV19; abundance: once; j_gene: TRBJ2-3; d_gene: TRBD1; CDR3aa: CASSLGQGNTDTQYF; CDR3nt: TGTGCCAGTAGTCTCGGACAGGGAAACACAGATACGCAGTATTTT
v_gene: TRBV5-1; abundance: NA; j_gene: TRBJ2-5; d_gene: NA; CDR3aa: CASSLAQGLRQETQYF; CDR3nt: TGCGCCAGCAGCTTGGCCCAGGGGTTAAGGCAAGAGACCCAGTACTTC
v_gene: TRBV11-2; abundance: NA; j_gene: TRBJ1-2; d_gene: NA; CDR3aa: CASTSLRYYGYTF; CDR3nt: TGTGCCAGCACCTCCCTCCGGTACTATGGCTACACCTTC
v_gene: TRBV6-2/TRBV6-3; abundance: once; j_gene: TRBJ1-1; d_gene: NA; CDR3aa: CASSYAGMGTEAFF; CDR3nt: TGTGCCAGCAGTTACGCAGGGATGGGCACTGAAGCTTTCTTT
v_gene: TRBV3-1/TRBV3-2; abundance: NA; j_gene: TRBJ2-5; d_gene: NA; CDR3aa: CASSQAGSQETQYF; CDR3nt: TGTGCCAGCAGCCAAGCAGGTTCCCAAGAGACCCAGTACTTC
v_gene: TRBV30; abundance: NA; j_gene: TRBJ1-6; d_gene: NA; CDR3aa: CAWRRQTVRGSPLHF; CDR3nt: TGTGCCTGGAGACGACAGACCGTGCGGGGGTCACCCCTCCACTTT
v_gene: TRBV6-1; abundance: NA; j_gene: TRBJ1-4; d_gene: NA; CDR3aa: CASSESVGGRNEKLFF; CDR3nt: TGTGCCAGCAGTGAATCGGTGGGGGGGAGGAATGAAAAACTGTTTTTT
v_gene: TRBV16; abundance: NA; j_gene: TRBJ1-1; d_gene: NA; CDR3aa: CASSQRAGETEAFF; CDR3nt: TGTGCCAGCAGCCAGAGAGCAGGGGAGACTGAAGCTTTCTTT
v_gene: TRBV11-2; abundance: NA; j_gene: TRBJ2-5; d_gene: TRBD1; CDR3aa: CASSPRSQGAQETQYF; CDR3nt: TGTGCCAGCAGCCCTAGGTCGCAGGGGGCCCAAGAGACCCAGTACTTC
v_gene: TRBV19; abundance: NA; j_gene: TRBJ2-1; d_gene: NA; CDR3aa: CASRVGGSYNEQFF; CDR3nt: TGTGCCAGTAGGGTGGGGGGCTCCTACAATGAGCAGTTCTTC
v_gene: TRBV3-1/TRBV3-2; abundance: NA; j_gene: TRBJ2-1; d_gene: NA; CDR3aa: CASSQDLRGPYNEQFF; CDR3nt: TGTGCCAGCAGCCAAGATCTGCGGGGCCCCTACAATGAGCAGTTCTTC
v_gene: TRBV6-5; abundance: NA; j_gene: TRBJ1-2; d_gene: NA; CDR3aa: CASSSGVGDYGYTF; CDR3nt: TGTGCCAGCAGTTCAGGGGTTGGGGACTATGGCTACACCTTC
v_gene: TRBV2; abundance: NA; j_gene: TRBJ1-5; d_gene: NA; CDR3aa: CASSADSSLNQPQHF; CDR3nt: TGTGCCAGCAGTGCGGACAGCAGCCTCAATCAGCCCCAGCATTTT
v_gene: TRBV6-2/TRBV6-3; abundance: NA; j_gene: TRBJ2-7; d_gene: NA; CDR3aa: CASSYSRGYNEQYF; CDR3nt: TGTGCCAGCAGTTACTCCAGGGGATACAACGAGCAGTACTTC
v_gene: TRBV5-1; abundance: NA; j_gene: TRBJ2-7; d_gene: TRBD2; CDR3aa: CASSGGGLAGLYEQYF; CDR3nt: TGCGCCAGCAGCGGAGGAGGACTAGCGGGTCTCTACGAGCAGTACTTC
v_gene: TRBV11-3; abundance: NA; j_gene: TRBJ2-2; d_gene: NA; CDR3aa: CASSHLGAPGELFF; CDR3nt: TGTGCCAGCAGCCATTTAGGGGCCCCCGGGGAGCTGTTTTTT
v_gene: TRBV5-6; abundance: NA; j_gene: TRBJ2-7; d_gene: NA; CDR3aa: CASSWASNYEQYF; CDR3nt: TGTGCCAGCAGCTGGGCCAGTAACTACGAGCAGTACTTC
v_gene: TRBV7-8; abundance: once; j_gene: TRBJ2-5; d_gene: NA; CDR3aa: CASSLGLARLVVETQYF; CDR3nt: TGTGCCAGCAGCTTAGGGCTAGCCCGACTCGTGGTAGAGACCCAGTACTTC
v_gene: TRBV4-3; abundance: NA; j_gene: TRBJ1-2; d_gene: NA; CDR3aa: CASSPKLAGDYGYTF; CDR3nt: TGCGCCAGCAGCCCGAAATTGGCAGGGGACTATGGCTACACCTTC
v_gene: TRBV4-1; abundance: NA; j_gene: TRBJ2-3; d_gene: NA; CDR3aa: CASSQVSGRTQYF; CDR3nt: TGCGCCAGCAGCCAAGTGAGTGGTCGTACGCAGTATTTT
v_gene: TRBV5-4; abundance: once; j_gene: TRBJ1-1; d_gene: NA; CDR3aa: CASSGLGQMNTEAFF; CDR3nt: TGTGCCAGCAGCGGCCTTGGACAGATGAACACTGAAGCTTTCTTT
v_gene: TRBV10-3; abundance: NA; j_gene: TRBJ1-4; d_gene: NA; CDR3aa: CAISSRLSGDEKLFF; CDR3nt: TGTGCCATCAGTTCCCGCCTCTCGGGAGATGAAAAACTGTTTTTT
v_gene: TRBV5-1; abundance: NA; j_gene: TRBJ1-6; d_gene: TRBD1; CDR3aa: CASSLGSSDRGSPLHF; CDR3nt: TGCGCCAGCAGCCTGGGGAGTTCGGACAGGGGGTCACCCCTCCACTTT
v_gene: TRBV10-3; abundance: NA; j_gene: TRBJ2-5; d_gene: TRBD2; CDR3aa: CAISLLAGGPRETQYF; CDR3nt: TGTGCCATCAGCCTACTAGCGGGGGGGCCCCGGGAGACCCAGTACTTC
v_gene: TRBV2; abundance: NA; j_gene: TRBJ2-3; d_gene: TRBD1; CDR3aa: CASSERQGASDTQYF; CDR3nt: TGTGCCAGCAGTGAGCGGCAGGGGGCTTCAGATACGCAGTATTTT
v_gene: TRBV6-2/TRBV6-3; abundance: NA; j_gene: TRBJ2-5; d_gene: NA; CDR3aa: CASSLRGAFETQYF; CDR3nt: TGTGCCAGCAGTCTCCGTGGGGCGTTTGAGACCCAGTACTTC
v_gene: TRBV19; abundance: NA; j_gene: TRBJ2-6; d_gene: TRBD1; CDR3aa: CASSIGSGDRVSGANVLTF; CDR3nt: TGTGCCAGTAGTATAGGGAGCGGGGACAGGGTTTCTGGGGCCAACGTCCTGACTTTC
v_gene: TRBV5-4; abundance: NA; j_gene: TRBJ1-2; d_gene: TRBD1; CDR3aa: CASSLATGLAYGYTF; CDR3nt: TGTGCCAGCAGCTTGGCGACAGGGCTGGCGTATGGCTACACCTTC
v_gene: TRBV5-1; abundance: NA; j_gene: TRBJ1-4; d_gene: TRBD1; CDR3aa: CASSLGTALAGEKLFF; CDR3nt: TGCGCCAGCAGCCTGGGGACAGCCCTCGCGGGCGAAAAACTGTTTTTT
v_gene: TRBV7-6; abundance: many; j_gene: TRBJ2-7; d_gene: NA; CDR3aa: CASSRGQSQVDEQYF; CDR3nt: TGTGCCAGCAGCCGCGGACAGTCACAGGTGGACGAGCAGTACTTC
v_gene: TRBV4-2; abundance: NA; j_gene: TRBJ2-1; d_gene: NA; CDR3aa: CASSHPVTPPLHYNEQFF; CDR3nt: TGTGCCAGCAGCCACCCTGTGACTCCTCCTCTACACTACAATGAGCAGTTCTTC
v_gene: TRBV5-4; abundance: once; j_gene: TRBJ1-1; d_gene: NA; CDR3aa: CASSWAAGPNTEAFF; CDR3nt: TGTGCCAGCAGCTGGGCTGCAGGGCCGAACACTGAAGCTTTCTTT
v_gene: TRBV11-2; abundance: once; j_gene: TRBJ2-3; d_gene: TRBD2; CDR3aa: CASSAGAGGGNGDTQYF; CDR3nt: TGTGCCAGCAGCGCAGGAGCGGGAGGGGGCAACGGAGATACGCAGTATTTT
v_gene: TRBV4-1; abundance: NA; j_gene: TRBJ2-3; d_gene: TRBD2; CDR3aa: CASSQESSSGTSGGPTDTQYF; CDR3nt: TGCGCCAGCAGCCAGGAAAGCTCGTCCGGGACTAGCGGGGGGCCCACAGATACGCAGTATTTT
v_gene: TRBV27; abundance: NA; j_gene: TRBJ1-1; d_gene: NA; CDR3aa: CASSLSGPMNTEAFF; CDR3nt: TGTGCCAGCAGTTTATCGGGGCCTATGAACACTGAAGCTTTCTTT
v_gene: TRBV6-2/TRBV6-3; abundance: NA; j_gene: TRBJ2-3; d_gene: NA; CDR3aa: CASSYPVAVSSTDTQYF; CDR3nt: TGTGCCAGCAGTTACCCTGTAGCGGTATCTAGCACAGATACGCAGTATTTT
v_gene: TRBV5-6; abundance: NA; j_gene: TRBJ2-5; d_gene: NA; CDR3aa: CASSLVQGRGETQYF; CDR3nt: TGTGCCAGCAGCTTGGTGCAGGGGAGGGGAGAGACCCAGTACTTC
v_gene: TRBV5-6; abundance: NA; j_gene: TRBJ1-2; d_gene: NA; CDR3aa: CASSLIGLYGYTF; CDR3nt: TGTGCCAGCAGCTTAATAGGACTTTATGGCTACACCTTC
v_gene: TRBV29-1; abundance: few; j_gene: TRBJ1-2; d_gene: TRBD1; CDR3aa: CSVEGDRMYGYTF; CDR3nt: TGCAGCGTTGAAGGGGACAGGATGTATGGCTACACCTTC
v_gene: TRBV4-1; abundance: NA; j_gene: TRBJ1-1; d_gene: TRBD1; CDR3aa: CASSLMPGQGGTEAFF; CDR3nt: TGCGCCAGCAGCCTTATGCCGGGACAGGGTGGTACTGAAGCTTTCTTT
v_gene: TRBV19; abundance: NA; j_gene: TRBJ2-2; d_gene: TRBD2; CDR3aa: CASSSRTSGGAGELFF; CDR3nt: TGTGCCAGTAGTTCGAGGACTAGCGGGGGCGCCGGGGAGCTGTTTTTT
v_gene: TRBV5-4; abundance: NA; j_gene: TRBJ2-1; d_gene: TRBD1; CDR3aa: CASSLGGTVNNEQFF; CDR3nt: TGTGCCAGCAGCTTGGGGGGGACAGTAAACAATGAGCAGTTCTTC
v_gene: TRBV6-5; abundance: once; j_gene: TRBJ1-6; d_gene: TRBD1; CDR3aa: CASSTDRGLGSPLHF; CDR3nt: TGTGCCAGCAGTACGGACAGGGGTTTAGGTTCACCCCTCCACTTT
v_gene: TRBV7-9; abundance: NA; j_gene: TRBJ2-7; d_gene: NA; CDR3aa: CASRPRGGRTYEQYF; CDR3nt: TGTGCCAGCAGACCGCGCGGCGGTCGAACCTACGAGCAGTACTTC
v_gene: TRBV5-1; abundance: NA; j_gene: TRBJ2-2; d_gene: NA; CDR3aa: CASSKGAGELFF; CDR3nt: TGCGCCAGCAGCAAGGGAGCCGGGGAGCTGTTTTTT
v_gene: TRBV5-1; abundance: NA; j_gene: TRBJ2-3; d_gene: NA; CDR3aa: CASSYGGRTDTQYF; CDR3nt: TGCGCCAGCAGCTACGGGGGACGCACAGATACGCAGTATTTT
v_gene: TRBV9; abundance: NA; j_gene: TRBJ2-7; d_gene: TRBD2; CDR3aa: CASSLSSGGAYEQYF; CDR3nt: TGTGCCAGCAGCCTTAGTAGCGGGGGGGCCTACGAGCAGTACTTC